These T cell receptor beta chains were read from a single sample in a study of cytomegalovirus exposure and HLA in healthy donors. Here immunoSEQ multiplex PCR was the method, and the copy in TCRdb shows in-frame clones only, minus some. The profile shows more than 150,000 clones, 77% of them singletons. The specimen sequenced was PBMCs. The source of these receptors is a man younger than 35 in good health and CMV-seronegative. CDR3s include the opening cysteine and the closing phenylalanine or tryptophan. A D gene is named only where the DNA matches it firmly. For some rows the clone size is stated as once, few or many, or as a class when expanded; others skip it.

>-|13|TRBJ1-2|TRBV10-1|-
CASSETGLDGYTF
TGCGCCAGCAGTGAAACAGGGCTTGACGGCTACACCTTC
>-|13|TRBJ1-6|TRBV6-5|-
CASSLEGVSPLHF
TGTGCCAGCAGTTTAGAGGGGGTTTCACCCCTCCACTTT
>-|14|TRBJ1-1|TRBV19|few
CASSPSSLNTEAFF
TGTGCCAGTAGTCCCTCGTCCCTGAACACTGAAGCTTTCTTT
>-|12|TRBJ2-5|TRBV30|-
CAFRESQETQYF
TGTGCCTTTCGTGAGTCTCAAGAGACCCAGTACTTC
>TRBD2|14|TRBJ2-7|TRBV9|-
CASSATSGSYEQYF
TGTGCCAGCAGCGCGACTAGCGGGAGTTACGAGCAGTACTTC
>-|14|TRBJ1-6|TRBV30|-
CAWSEMQGDSPLHF
TGTGCCTGGAGTGAGATGCAAGGGGATTCACCCCTCCACTTT
>TRBD1|16|TRBJ1-1|TRBV7-9|-
CASSPRDRGRNTEAFF
TGTGCCAGCAGCCCCCGGGACAGGGGACGGAACACTGAAGCTTTCTTT
>TRBD2|15|TRBJ2-3|TRBV10-2|-
CASSTGLAGADTQYF
TGCGCCAGCAGTACCGGACTAGCGGGGGCGGATACGCAGTATTTT
>-|15|TRBJ1-1|TRBV11-2|-
CASSPRTAEKTEAFF
TGTGCCAGCAGCCCCCGGACTGCTGAGAAAACTGAAGCTTTCTTT
>-|15|TRBJ2-1|TRBV7-7|-
CASSLATAAYNEQFF
TGTGCTAGCAGCTTAGCGACAGCTGCCTACAATGAGCAGTTCTTC
>-|17|TRBJ2-2|TRBV7-9|-
CSSSLTQLESVTGELFF
TGTTCCAGCAGCCTAACCCAACTAGAATCGGTAACCGGGGAGCTGTTTTTT
>TRBD2|15|TRBJ2-1|TRBV19|-
CASSPLAGGFNEQFF
TGTGCCAGTAGTCCGCTAGCGGGAGGCTTCAATGAGCAGTTCTTC
>TRBD1|14|TRBJ1-2|TRBV5-8|-
CASRGTVPNYGYTF
TGTGCCAGCAGGGGGACAGTACCTAACTATGGCTACACCTTC
>TRBD2|16|TRBJ2-3|TRBV27|-
CASSLITSGDTDTQYF
TGTGCCAGCAGTCTGATCACTAGCGGGGACACAGATACGCAGTATTTT
>-|12|TRBJ2-5|TRBV30|-
CAWSVFEETQYF
TGTGCCTGGAGTGTATTTGAGGAGACCCAGTACTTC
>TRBD2|14|TRBJ2-1|TRBV30|-
CACHGSGSLREQFF
TGTGCCTGCCATGGTAGCGGGAGCCTCAGGGAGCAGTTCTTC
>TRBD2|18|TRBJ2-6|TRBV7-9|few
CASSLGRAIRSGANVLTF
TGTGCCAGCAGCCTTGGGAGGGCAATAAGATCTGGGGCCAACGTCCTGACTTTC
>TRBD2|14|TRBJ2-5|TRBV5-1|-
CASSLELAEETQYF
TGCGCCAGCAGCTTGGAGCTAGCGGAAGAGACCCAGTACTTC
>-|16|TRBJ2-1|TRBV5-4|-
CASSSLEQRAYNEQFF
TGTGCCAGCAGCTCCTTGGAACAGCGGGCCTACAATGAGCAGTTCTTC
>-|11|TRBJ1-2|TRBV5-1|-
CASSLSGGYTF
TGCGCCAGCAGCTTGTCGGGGGGCTACACCTTC
>-|15|TRBJ2-7|TRBV4-3|-
CASSQERGSGYEQYF
TGCGCCAGCAGCCAAGAGAGGGGGTCAGGGTACGAGCAGTACTTC
>TRBD1|12|TRBJ2-1|TRBV6-6|-
CATGDRVNEQFF
TGTGCCACTGGGGACAGGGTTAATGAGCAGTTCTTC
>-|14|TRBJ2-1|TRBV13|-
CASSPARDVNEQFF
TGTGCCAGCAGCCCCGCCAGGGATGTCAATGAGCAGTTCTTC
>TRBD2|17|TRBJ2-4|TRBV4-2|-
CASSQVSGGPAKNIQYF
TGTGCCAGCAGCCAAGTTAGCGGGGGGCCGGCCAAAAACATTCAGTACTTC
>TRBD1|16|TRBJ2-2|TRBV5-1|-
CASSFGTGGIGGELFF
TGCGCCAGCAGCTTTGGGACAGGGGGTATCGGCGGGGAGCTGTTTTTT
>TRBD2|17|TRBJ2-5|TRBV9|once
CASSVGGTSGGQETQYF
TGTGCCAGCAGCGTAGGGGGGACTAGCGGGGGACAAGAGACCCAGTACTTC
>-|15|TRBJ2-7|TRBV19|-
CASSLPGLATYEQYF
TGTGCCAGTAGTTTACCGGGACTGGCTACCTACGAGCAGTACTTC
>-|15|TRBJ2-7|TRBV6-5|-
CASSYGGGVAYEQYF
TGTGCCAGCAGTTACGGAGGAGGTGTGGCCTACGAGCAGTACTTC
>-|16|TRBJ1-3|TRBV5-8|-
CASSLASEGAGNTIYF
TGTGCCAGCAGCTTGGCGTCCGAGGGAGCTGGAAACACCATATATTTT
>TRBD2|15|TRBJ2-1|TRBV11-3|-
CASSLGTSDYNEQFF
TGTGCCAGCAGCTTAGGGACTAGCGACTACAATGAGCAGTTCTTC
>TRBD1|14|TRBJ2-3|TRBV6-1|-
CASRLQGITDTQYF
TGTGCCAGCAGGCTACAGGGGATCACAGATACGCAGTATTTT
>TRBD1|14|TRBJ1-1|TRBV29-1|-
CSARTGGFFSEAFF
TGCAGCGCCCGGACAGGGGGTTTCTTTTCTGAAGCTTTCTTT
>-|15|TRBJ2-7|TRBV13|-
CASSLGGRVPYEQYF
TGCGCCAGCAGCTTAGGTGGCAGGGTACCCTACGAGCAGTACTTC
>-|14|TRBJ2-1|TRBV30|-
CAWSPGRGGNEQFF
TGTGCCTGGAGCCCCGGGCGAGGGGGCAATGAGCAGTTCTTC
>TRBD1|17|TRBJ1-1|TRBV9|-
CASSVAPRTGRDTEAFF
TGTGCCAGCAGCGTAGCCCCCAGGACAGGAAGGGACACTGAAGCTTTCTTT
>-|14|TRBJ1-5|TRBV9|-
CASSVDGMDQPQHF
TGTGCCAGCAGCGTAGACGGGATGGACCAGCCCCAGCATTTT
>-|15|TRBJ2-4|TRBV5-1|-
CASSFDRGGLDIQYF
TGCGCCAGCAGCTTCGACCGGGGTGGTTTGGACATTCAGTACTTC
>-|11|TRBJ2-7|TRBV29-1|-
CSVVQGYEQYF
TGCAGCGTTGTCCAGGGCTACGAGCAGTACTTC
>-|17|TRBJ2-1|TRBV7-3|-
CASSPQGGTSSYNEQFF
TGTGCCAGCAGCCCCCAGGGGGGGACTAGCTCCTACAATGAGCAGTTCTTC
>TRBD2|15|TRBJ2-7|TRBV5-1|once
CASSHSGRKGGEQYF
TGCGCCAGCAGCCATAGCGGGAGGAAGGGGGGGGAGCAGTACTTC
>TRBD2|10|TRBJ2-3|TRBV6-6|-
CASSGTSLYF
TGTGCCAGCAGCGGGACTAGCCTGTATTTT
>TRBD2|16|TRBJ2-1|TRBV6-5|-
CASSSPSGRAVNEQFF
TGTGCCAGCAGTTCCCCTAGCGGGAGGGCCGTCAATGAGCAGTTCTTC
>-|14|TRBJ1-1|TRBV6-5|-
CASSYLGARTEAFF
TGTGCCAGCAGTTACTTAGGTGCTAGGACTGAAGCTTTCTTT
>TRBD2|16|TRBJ2-1|TRBV14|-
CASSQDAGDTYNEQFF
TGTGCCAGCAGCCAGGACGCGGGAGACACCTACAATGAGCAGTTCTTC
>-|11|TRBJ1-3|TRBV6-5|-
CASSYRGAIYF
TGTGCCAGCAGTTACAGGGGTGCCATATATTTT
>-|15|TRBJ2-7|TRBV4-1|few
CASSQEEQGPYEQYF
TGCGCCAGCAGCCAAGAAGAGCAGGGTCCCTACGAGCAGTACTTC
>TRBD1|15|TRBJ1-5|TRBV29-1|-
CSVGGTDSSNQPQHF
TGCAGCGTTGGGGGGACAGACTCTAGCAATCAGCCCCAGCATTTT
>-|15|TRBJ2-3|TRBV25-1|few
CASSELTGTPDTQYF
TGTGCCAGCAGTGAATTGACAGGAACCCCAGATACGCAGTATTTT
>-|15|TRBJ1-2|TRBV11-2|few
CASSLDGRVSYGYTF
TGTGCCAGCAGCTTAGACGGCAGGGTCAGCTATGGCTACACCTTC
>-|13|TRBJ1-5|TRBV30|-
CAWSVEGSQPQHF
TGTGCCTGGAGTGTAGAAGGGAGTCAGCCCCAGCATTTT
>TRBD2|15|TRBJ2-1|TRBV9|-
CASSVGGLESHEQFF
TGTGCCAGCAGCGTAGGGGGACTAGAATCCCATGAGCAGTTCTTC
>TRBD1|11|TRBJ1-2|TRBV30|-
CASYRGGGYTF
TGTGCCTCATACAGGGGTGGGGGCTACACCTTC
>TRBD1|14|TRBJ1-1|TRBV2|-
CASLRTGPNTEAFF
TGTGCCAGTCTTCGGACAGGGCCGAACACTGAAGCTTTCTTT
>-|13|TRBJ1-1|TRBV27|-
CASGPQGWTEAFF
TGTGCCAGCGGCCCTCAGGGTTGGACTGAAGCTTTCTTT
>TRBD2|18|TRBJ2-1|TRBV7-2|-
CASSLAAGGVRPYNEQFF
TGTGCCAGCAGCTTAGCTGCGGGGGGCGTACGCCCCTACAATGAGCAGTTCTTC